Listed below are T cell receptor beta chains from one sample, sequenced in a study of cytomegalovirus exposure and HLA in healthy donors. Sequencing was performed with immunoSEQ multiplex PCR; in TCRdb, only in-frame clones are kept and a portion is missing. The specimen's table records about 140,000 clones. The sample taken for sequencing was PBMCs. The receptor set was obtained from a woman aged 18-29 years in good health and CMV-seronegative. CDR3s leave out the opening cysteine and the closing phenylalanine or tryptophan. Fields, in order: V gene, CDR3 protein.

>TRBV7-3
ASSLGTSGINEQF
>TRBV7-9
ASSLLGGANTGELF
>TRBV5-1
ASSPFLAGAQETQY
>TRBV30
AWSRGLDTEAF
>TRBV5-1
ASSSLAGGGRNTEAF
>TRBV11-3
ASSTRQGSGNTIY
>TRBV6-5
ASTRGGRGTDTQY
>TRBV4-1
ASSLGGNRYNEQF
>TRBV7-7
ASSSPYIKTGPSGNTIY
>TRBV5-1
ASSLTVNNEQF
>TRBV7-3
ASSLSSGLASFPGELF
>TRBV5-1
ASSLASAQGAGEKLF
>TRBV9
ASSVGLAGETETQY
>TRBV14
ASSRVFTDTQY
>TRBV7-9
ASSSSPGGATDTQY
>TRBV2
ATPRGTGGTEAF
>TRBV5-4
ASSFLGPTYQETQY
>TRBV5-4
ASSLQGGTHTDTQY
>TRBV29-1
SVDAGHVRADTQY
>TRBV7-2
ASSVAGTSGNEQF
>TRBV9
ASSATGSNYGYT
>TRBV30
AWGQGGGYT
>TRBV28
ASSWAGQEAF
>TRBV7-2
ASSLDRGNYGYT
>TRBV10-2
ASSEEGAIVEAF
>TRBV7-9
ASSRTGGYGYT
>TRBV2
ASTGEMGNTIY
>TRBV13
ASTPRGRNYGYT
>TRBV18
ASSQGTGNTGELF
>TRBV27
ASSLGRDRAGANVLT
>TRBV19
ASSIQVTSNQPQH
>TRBV7-7
ASSLGLTHTNEQF
>TRBV2
ASSSDRGDTIY
>TRBV6-5
ASRMGAGSYGYT
>TRBV6-1
ASKSGLGTEAF
>TRBV6-1
ASSNDRDEKLF
>TRBV7-9
ASSLLTDTQY
>TRBV9
ASSAGTYTDTQY
>TRBV4-2
ASSPRDYPRGELF
>TRBV7-6
ASSISGRASNNEQF
>TRBV15
ATSAGLAGGRNEQF
>TRBV6-5
ASSREYTEAF
>TRBV28
ASSSETVRGNTIY
>TRBV7-2
ASSWATGPPDTQY
>TRBV2
ASRLGQNTEAF
>TRBV6-6
ATSGGINEQF
>TRBV6-6
ASSPTREHEAF
>TRBV7-5
VRSLKRTGREETQY
>TRBV27
ASRGGTSGLVGEQY
>TRBV4-1
ASSQESTGANTGELF
>TRBV7-8
ASSANQGAYNEQF
>TRBV19
ASSITRKISNTEAF
>TRBV9
ASSVDGAGKQAF
>TRBV6-1
ASSEKEGGADTQY
>TRBV15
ATSRATSWNEQY
>TRBV30
AWSGPPTGGGYT
>TRBV29-1
SVRVSGANVLT
>TRBV5-1
ASSQKTSGSRNEQF
>TRBV7-2
ASSLTENTEAF